This section outlines one T cell receptor beta chain sequence together with its context. Its antigen is unidentified. The CDR3 spans 15 residues. UMI-labeled 5' RACE TRB cDNA libraries were prepared from the cells. Each CDR3 protein gets one entry in TCRdb, which reprocessed the 5' RACE reads and gives no DNA. This sample's table has about 57,000 distinct CDR3 sequences. These data belong to a study of CXCR3-negative and CXCR3-positive naive CD8 T cells. Regarding the study as a whole: In CXCR3-positive naive cells, the TRB CDR3s were more hydrophobic than in CXCR3-negative naive cells.

The sample taken for sequencing was naive CXCR3+ CD8+ T cells from blood. Described subset: CD45RO-CCR7+CD27+CD95- naive CD8+ T cells expressing CXCR3 (TNR3+). The gene calls are TRBV12-3 or TRBV12-4 and TRBJ2-2; no DNA is available, so the TRBD2 call from TCRdb remains unchecked. The receptor comes from a human donor in good health. Some clones in this sample may be carry-over from other donors' samples. CDR3 region: CASSFGGARTGELFF.